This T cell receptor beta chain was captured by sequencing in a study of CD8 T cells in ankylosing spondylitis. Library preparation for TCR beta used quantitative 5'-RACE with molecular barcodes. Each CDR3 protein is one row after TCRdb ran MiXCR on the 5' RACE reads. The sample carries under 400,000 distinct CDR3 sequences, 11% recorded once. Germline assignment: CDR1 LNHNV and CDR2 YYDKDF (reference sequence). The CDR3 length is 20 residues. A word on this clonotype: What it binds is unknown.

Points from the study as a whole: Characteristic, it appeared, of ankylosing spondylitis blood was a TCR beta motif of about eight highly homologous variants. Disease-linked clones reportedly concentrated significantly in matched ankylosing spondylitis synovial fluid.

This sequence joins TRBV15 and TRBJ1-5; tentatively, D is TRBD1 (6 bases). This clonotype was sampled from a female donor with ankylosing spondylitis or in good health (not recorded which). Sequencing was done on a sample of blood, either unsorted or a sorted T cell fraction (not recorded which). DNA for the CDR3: TGTTTAGTCTTGGGGGGCCACACTCATGATGCACTGTGTAGCAATCAGCCCCAGCATTTT. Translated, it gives CLVLGGHTHDALCSNQPQHF.